Listed below are T cell receptor beta chains from one sample, sequenced in a study of shared clonotypes between healthy human individuals. Repertoires were generated with immunoSEQ multiplex PCR, while TCRdb's copy carries only in-frame clones and drops some. In the table there are about 520,000 clones, 70% to 85% of which are singletons. Sequencing used PBMCs. The receptors come from a woman aged 40 to 50 in good health. Some clones in this sample may be carry-over from other donors' samples. The CDR3 runs from the conserved cysteine through the conserved F or W. Clone size is not always given. Where it is, it says once, few, many or a class for expanded clones.

CDR3 protein | J gene | V gene | clone size | CDR3 length
CASRGDRYSNQPQHF | TRBJ1-5 | TRBV2 | - | 15
CASSSRQGGIGELFF | TRBJ2-2 | TRBV6-6 | - | 15
CASSPLAGDNLAYF | TRBJ2-5 | TRBV28 | - | 14
CASSIRENYEQYF | TRBJ2-7 | TRBV19 | - | 13
CASRAGTGRPGELFF | TRBJ2-2 | TRBV2 | - | 15
CASTLIRYNEQFF | TRBJ2-1 | TRBV19 | - | 13
CASTGQPVPGAGEQYF | TRBJ2-7 | TRBV6-4 | - | 16
CASSFPGTGELFF | TRBJ2-2 | TRBV7-3 | - | 13
CASSLGGSSYEQYF | TRBJ2-7 | TRBV5-6 | - | 14
CASSRFGPQETQYF | TRBJ2-5 | TRBV9 | - | 14
CASRVQGIRSGNTIYF | TRBJ1-3 | TRBV6-6 | - | 16
CASSLTGPLNQPQHF | TRBJ1-5 | TRBV2 | few | 15
CASSLNPPTGGRSIGTGELFF | TRBJ2-2 | TRBV7-3 | few | 21
CASSRLASSYNEQFF | TRBJ2-1 | TRBV6-1 | - | 15
CATSRAGTGASYGYTF | TRBJ1-2 | TRBV15 | - | 16
CASSGSGLAGVGEQFF | TRBJ2-1 | TRBV7-2 | once | 16
CASSYDYEKLFF | TRBJ1-4 | TRBV6-6 | - | 12
CASSRTDYDYGYTF | TRBJ1-2 | TRBV7-9 | - | 14
CASSPSGLGLNEQFF | TRBJ2-1 | TRBV18 | - | 15
CASSPSGSFNEQFF | TRBJ2-1 | TRBV28 | few | 14
CASSLRGATNEKLFF | TRBJ1-4 | TRBV7-9 | - | 15
CASSLGDRDYGYTF | TRBJ1-2 | TRBV5-4 | - | 14
CASSRGGEQFF | TRBJ2-1 | TRBV18 | - | 11
CASTLKQGFNEQYF | TRBJ2-7 | TRBV11-2 | - | 14
CASSYLGAQQYF | TRBJ2-7 | TRBV6-5 | - | 12
CASSLFAGVKNYEQYF | TRBJ2-7 | TRBV7-8 | - | 16
CAWRDGSNYGYTF | TRBJ1-2 | TRBV30 | - | 13